These 17 T cell receptor beta chains came from one sample sequenced in a study of CD8 T cells in ankylosing spondylitis. A single record per CDR3 protein comes from TCRdb applying MiXCR to the 5' RACE reads. The sample yields roughly 90,000 distinct CDR3 sequences, roughly 8.3% seen once. Input material: blood, either unsorted or a sorted T cell fraction (not recorded which). The receptors here all came from a male donor with ankylosing spondylitis or in good health (not recorded which).

This clonotype has at least ten counts. The gene calls are TRBV5-5 and TRBJ2-7; possible D gene TRBD1, 6 bases. This CDR3 is 14 amino acids long. Germline-derived CDR1 and CDR2 are SGHKS and YYEKEE (reference sequence). V was clipped by 5 bases and J by 3 bases, with 15 bases between them. The CDR3 here is CASRFSTGNYEQYF. CDR3 in DNA: TGTGCCAGCAGGTTTTCGACAGGCAACTACGAGCAGTACTTC.

The table lists this clonotype with many counts. CDR3 sequence reads: CSARDQPDTQYF. The CDR3 DNA reads TGCAGTGCTAGGGACCAACCAGATACGCAGTATTTT. The rearrangement links TRBV20-1 to TRBJ2-3; D call uncertain. The CDR3 loop spans 12 amino acids. Germline V gene sequence: CDR1 DFQATT, CDR2 SNEGSKA (reference sequence). V lost 3 bases and J lost 4, with 8 bases in between.

In its sample, this clonotype was seen many times. The chain links TRBV3-1 to TRBJ2-6; the match to TRBD1 covers 7 bases. Germline assignment: CDR1 LGHDT and CDR2 YNNKEL (reference sequence). The CDR3 contains 14 residues. V lost 3 bases to trimming and J lost 6 bases; unmatched junction nucleotides: 2. The CDR3 DNA reads as TGTGCCAGCAGCCAGGACAGGTCGGCCAACGTCCTGACTTTC. Translated, it gives CASSQDRSANVLTF.

This clonotype was seen many times. The chain links TRBV4-1 to TRBJ1-5, with D uncertain. Looked up from germline, CDR1 is MGHRA and CDR2 is YSYEKL. CDR3 size: 18 residues. Trimming cost V 5 bases and J 1 base, with 21 bases left between them. The DNA of the CDR3 is TGCGCCAGCAGCTCCTCTACGACGGGGTATAGCAGCAATCAGCCCCAGCATTTT. Residues: CASSSSTTGYSSNQPQHF.

This clonotype appeared many times. The V gene is TRBV7-8, the J gene TRBJ2-7, with 8 bases that match TRBD1. Trimming removed 9 bases from V and 3 bases from J; junction bases left unmatched: 7. The CDR3 spans 13 residues. CDR1 SGHVS and CDR2 FQNEAQ come from the germline V gene. DNA of the CDR3: TGTGCCAGTAGTGGCGACAGGGGCTACGAGCAGTACTTC. This gives the protein CASSGDRGYEQYF.

This clonotype was seen repeatedly, ten times or more. The chain recombines TRBV7-9 with TRBJ2-7, with a tentative D call TRBD1 (5 bases). This CDR3 has 17 residues. Trimming took off 0 bases at V and 2 bases at J, with 17 bases between the two ends. In germline, CDR1 is SEHNR, CDR2 FQNEAQ (reference sequence). CDR3 protein: CASSLAQRQLSTYEQYF. For the CDR3, the DNA is TGTGCCAGCAGCTTAGCGCAAAGACAGCTCTCCACCTACGAGCAGTACTTC.

This clonotype appeared many times. This sequence joins TRBV7-9 and TRBJ2-1, with 10 nucleotides matching TRBD1. This CDR3 is 14 amino acids long. Germline CDR1 reads SEHNR; CDR2 reads FQNEAQ (reference sequence). V lost 5 bases, J lost 9 bases, and 7 bases stayed unmatched. CDR3 loop: CASSPSTGGIEQFF. DNA of the CDR3: TGTGCCAGCAGCCCATCGACAGGGGGCATTGAGCAGTTCTTC.

The V gene is TRBV11-1, the J gene TRBJ2-3; 11 positions match TRBD2. The CDR3 sequence is 19 residues long. Germline V gene sequence: CDR1 SGHAT, CDR2 FQDESV (reference sequence). The V and J ends lost 0 bases and 4 bases, in that order; junction bases with no gene match: 12. The CDR3 region has the DNA TGTGCCAGCAGCTTAGCCTGGCCTAGCGGGGGGTCCGATCCAGATACGCAGTATTTT. Translated: CASSLAWPSGGSDPDTQYF.

This clonotype was observed at least ten times. The chain couples TRBV29-1 to TRBJ1-2; 7 nucleotides align to TRBD1. After removal of 8 bases from V and 5 bases from J, the junction contained 11 bases not matched to a gene. Germline CDR1 and CDR2: SQVTM and ANQGSEA. The CDR3 sequence is 13 residues long. CDR3 region: CSTEVAGGYGYTF. Here the CDR3 DNA reads TGCAGCACCGAGGTGGCAGGGGGTTATGGCTACACCTTC.

This clonotype showed up many times. V usage is TRBV25-1 and J usage is TRBJ1-1; D unclear. Germline-derived CDR1 and CDR2 are MGHDK and SYGVNS. V lost 3 bases and J 1 base, leaving 9 bases between the germline ends. The CDR3 contains 14 residues. CDR3 protein: CASSDLLSNTEAFF. CDR3 sequence (DNA): TGTGCCAGCAGTGATCTTTTATCGAACACTGAAGCTTTCTTT.

This chain joins TRBV20-1 and TRBJ2-1, with 8 bases fitting TRBD2. The junction had 1 base not matched to a gene; V was cut back by 3 bases and J by 0 bases. CDR3 length: 14 amino acids. Germline V gene data show CDR1 as DFQATT and CDR2 as SNEGSKA (reference sequence). The CDR3 DNA follows: TGCAGTGCTAGCGGGGGGGCCTCCTACAATGAGCAGTTCTTC. It translates to CSASGGASYNEQFF.

This clonotype was observed at least ten times. The chain employs TRBV15 and TRBJ2-7; 7 bases match TRBD1. With 4 bases clipped from V and 1 base from J, the junction kept 7 bases outside the gene matches. CDR1 and CDR2 from the germline V gene are LNHNV and YYDKDF (reference sequence). This CDR3 has 15 amino acids. The CDR3 DNA reads as TGTGCCACCAGCAAGGCCGGGACAGAATCCTACGAGCAGTACTTC. Amino acids: CATSKAGTESYEQYF.

This chain links TRBV11-3 with TRBJ2-1; TRBD2 matches at 10 bases. Germline V gives CDR1 SGHNT, CDR2 YENEEA. The CDR3 has 15 residues. After removal of 6 bases from V and 3 bases from J, the junction contained 5 bases not matched to a gene. The CDR3 DNA follows: TGTGCCAGCAGTTTCGGACTAGCGGACTACAATGAGCAGTTCTTC. Its protein is CASSFGLADYNEQFF. Using reference TRBV11-3 and TRBJ2-1 for the parts outside the CDR3, the full variable domain is EAGVVQSPRYKIIEKKQPVAFWCNPISGHNTLYWYLQNLGQGPELLIRYENEEAVDDSQLPKDRFSAERLKGVDSTLKIQPAELGDSAVYLCASSFGLADYNEQFFGPGTRLTVL.

V is TRBV3-1 and J is TRBJ2-5; D possibly corresponds to TRBD2 (6 bases). This CDR3 contains 15 residues. V gave up 1 base and J gave up 5 bases, with 14 bases separating them. Looked up from germline, CDR1 is LGHDT and CDR2 is YNNKEL (reference sequence). This chain's CDR3 is CASSQGLTSIETQYF. The CDR3 DNA sequence: TGTGCCAGCAGCCAAGGGTTAACTAGCATCGAGACCCAGTACTTC.

This clonotype was detected ten times or more. The V call is TRBV7-2, the J call TRBJ1-1, with D unclear. V was shortened by 2 bases and J by 1 base, with 5 bases between the two germline ends. The CDR3 has 13 residues. The germline V gene encodes CDR1 SGHTA and CDR2 FQGNSA. CDR3: CASSLWSNTEAFF. The CDR3 nucleotides read TGTGCCAGCAGCTTATGGTCGAACACTGAAGCTTTCTTT.

The chain has TRBV5-1 and TRBJ2-7; 7 bases match TRBD2. V dropped 2 bases and J dropped 2; count of bases not matched to a gene: 4. This CDR3 has 14 amino acids. Per the germline V gene, CDR1 is SGHRS and CDR2 is YFSETQ. In nucleotides, the CDR3 is TGCGCCAGCAGCTTCGGGACTACACCCTACGAGCAGTACTTC. It encodes CASSFGTTPYEQYF.

V usage is TRBV11-1 and J usage is TRBJ1-2; 8 nucleotides agree with TRBD1. The CDR3 consists of 20 residues. The V and J ends lost 4 bases and 2 bases, in that order; junction bases with no gene match: 21. Germline V gives CDR1 SGHAT, CDR2 FQDESV (reference sequence). The CDR3 DNA follows: TGTGCCAGCAGCTCCCGATGGGGCGCCGGGACAGGTGAACCAAACTATGGCTACACCTTC. It specifies CASSSRWGAGTGEPNYGYTF.